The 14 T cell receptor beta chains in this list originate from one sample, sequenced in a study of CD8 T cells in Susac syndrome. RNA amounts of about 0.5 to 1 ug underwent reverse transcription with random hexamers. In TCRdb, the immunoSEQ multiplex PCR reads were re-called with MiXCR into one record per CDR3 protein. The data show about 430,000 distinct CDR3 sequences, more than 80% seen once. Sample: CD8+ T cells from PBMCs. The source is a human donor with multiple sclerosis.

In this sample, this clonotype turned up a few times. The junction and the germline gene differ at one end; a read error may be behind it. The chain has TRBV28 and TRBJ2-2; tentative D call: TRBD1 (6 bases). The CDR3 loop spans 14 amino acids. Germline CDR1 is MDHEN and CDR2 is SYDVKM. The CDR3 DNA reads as TGTGCCAGCAGGGGGGCAGGGGACGCCGGGGAGCTTTTTTTT. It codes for CASRGAGDAGELFF.

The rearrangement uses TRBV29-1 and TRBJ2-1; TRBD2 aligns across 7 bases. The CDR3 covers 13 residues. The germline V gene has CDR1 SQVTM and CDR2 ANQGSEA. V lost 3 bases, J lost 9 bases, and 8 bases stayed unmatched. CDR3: CSVDGPAGLEQFF. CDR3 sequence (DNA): TGCAGCGTTGATGGGCCAGCGGGACTTGAGCAGTTCTTC.

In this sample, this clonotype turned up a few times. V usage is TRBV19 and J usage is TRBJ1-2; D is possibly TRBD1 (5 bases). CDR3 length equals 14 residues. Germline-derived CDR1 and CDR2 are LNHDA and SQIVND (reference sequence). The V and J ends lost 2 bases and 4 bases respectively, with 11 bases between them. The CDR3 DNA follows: TGTGCCAGTAGTATACAGGGATTACTCTATGGCTACACCTTC. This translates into CASSIQGLLYGYTF.

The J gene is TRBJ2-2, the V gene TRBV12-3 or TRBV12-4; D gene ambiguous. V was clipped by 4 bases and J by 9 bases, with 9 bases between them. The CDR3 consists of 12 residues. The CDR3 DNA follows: TGTGCCAGCAGTTCCCGTCTAAGGGAGCTGTTTTTT. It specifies CASSSRLRELFF.

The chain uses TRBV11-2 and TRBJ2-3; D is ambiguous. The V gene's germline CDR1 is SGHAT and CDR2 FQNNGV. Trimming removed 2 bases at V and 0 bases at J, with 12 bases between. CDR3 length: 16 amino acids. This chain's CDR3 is CASSLLGRQSTDTQYF. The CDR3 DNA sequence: TGTGCCAGCAGCTTATTGGGCAGACAAAGCACAGATACGCAGTATTTT.

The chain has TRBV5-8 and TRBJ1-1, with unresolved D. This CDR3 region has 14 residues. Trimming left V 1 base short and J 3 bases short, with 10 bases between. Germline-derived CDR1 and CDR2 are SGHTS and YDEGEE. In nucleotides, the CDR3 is TGTGCCAGCAGCTTGAGGGATGGCGACACTGAAGCTTTCTTT. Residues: CASSLRDGDTEAFF.

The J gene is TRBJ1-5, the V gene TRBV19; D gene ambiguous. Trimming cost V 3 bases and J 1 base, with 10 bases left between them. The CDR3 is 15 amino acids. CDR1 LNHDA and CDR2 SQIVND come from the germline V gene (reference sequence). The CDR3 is CASSIAGSSNQPQHF. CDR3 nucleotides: TGTGCCAGTAGTATTGCGGGCTCGAGCAATCAGCCCCAGCATTTT.

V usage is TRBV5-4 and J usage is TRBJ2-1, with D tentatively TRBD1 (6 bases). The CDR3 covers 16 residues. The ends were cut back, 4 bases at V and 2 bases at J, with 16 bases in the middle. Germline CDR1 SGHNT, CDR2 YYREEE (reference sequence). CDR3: CASSRYREIPYNEQFF. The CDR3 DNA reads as TGTGCCAGCAGCCGATACAGGGAAATACCCTACAATGAGCAGTTCTTC.

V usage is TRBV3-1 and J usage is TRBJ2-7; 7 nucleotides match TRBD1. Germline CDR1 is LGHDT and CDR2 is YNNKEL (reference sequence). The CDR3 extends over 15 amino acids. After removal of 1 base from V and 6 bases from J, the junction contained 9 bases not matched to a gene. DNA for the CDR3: TGTGCCAGCAGCCAAGTAAGCGACAGGGTAATCGAGCAGTACTTC. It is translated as CASSQVSDRVIEQYF.

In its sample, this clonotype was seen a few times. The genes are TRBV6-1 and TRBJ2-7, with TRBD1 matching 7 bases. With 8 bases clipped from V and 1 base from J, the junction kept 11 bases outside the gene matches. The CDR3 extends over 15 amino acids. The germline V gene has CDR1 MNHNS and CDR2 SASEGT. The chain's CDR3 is CASADRATYSYEQYF. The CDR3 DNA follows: TGTGCCAGCGCCGACAGGGCTACCTATTCCTACGAGCAGTACTTC.

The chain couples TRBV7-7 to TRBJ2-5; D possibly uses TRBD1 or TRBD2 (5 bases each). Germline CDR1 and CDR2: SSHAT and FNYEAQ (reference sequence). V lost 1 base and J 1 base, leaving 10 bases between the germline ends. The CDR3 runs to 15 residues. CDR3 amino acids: CASSLVRGAQETQYF. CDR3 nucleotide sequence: TGTGCCAGCAGCTTAGTCAGAGGGGCCCAAGAGACCCAGTACTTC.

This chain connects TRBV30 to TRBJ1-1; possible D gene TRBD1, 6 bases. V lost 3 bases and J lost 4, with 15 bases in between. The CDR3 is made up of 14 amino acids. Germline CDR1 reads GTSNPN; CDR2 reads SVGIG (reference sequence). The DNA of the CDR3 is TGTGCCTGGAGGGCTACAGGGTTAGTCACTGAAGCTTTCTTT. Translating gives CAWRATGLVTEAFF.

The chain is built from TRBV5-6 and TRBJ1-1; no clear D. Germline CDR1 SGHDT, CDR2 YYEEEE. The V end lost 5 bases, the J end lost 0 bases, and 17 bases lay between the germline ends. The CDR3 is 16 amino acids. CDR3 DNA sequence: TGTGCCAGCAGTCCCGGAGTACACGGACTGAACACTGAAGCTTTCTTT. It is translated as CASSPGVHGLNTEAFF.

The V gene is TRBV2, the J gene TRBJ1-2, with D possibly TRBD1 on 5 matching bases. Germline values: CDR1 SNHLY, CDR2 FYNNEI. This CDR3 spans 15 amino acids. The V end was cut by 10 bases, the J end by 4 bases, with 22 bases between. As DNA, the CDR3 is TGTGCCACCTTCCTGGGGGATCAGGACCCCTATGGCTACACCTTC. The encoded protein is CATFLGDQDPYGYTF.